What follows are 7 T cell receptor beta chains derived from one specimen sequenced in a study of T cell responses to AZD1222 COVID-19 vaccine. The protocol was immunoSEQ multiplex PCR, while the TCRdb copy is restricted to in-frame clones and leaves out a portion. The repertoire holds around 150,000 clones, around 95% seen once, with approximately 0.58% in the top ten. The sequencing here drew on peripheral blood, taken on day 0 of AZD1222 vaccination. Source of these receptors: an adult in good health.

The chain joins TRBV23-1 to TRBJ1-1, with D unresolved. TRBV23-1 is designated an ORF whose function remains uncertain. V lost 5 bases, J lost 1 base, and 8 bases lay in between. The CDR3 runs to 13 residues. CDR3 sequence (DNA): TGCGCCAGCAGTTGGACCGCGAACACTGAAGCTTTCTTT. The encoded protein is CASSWTANTEAFF.

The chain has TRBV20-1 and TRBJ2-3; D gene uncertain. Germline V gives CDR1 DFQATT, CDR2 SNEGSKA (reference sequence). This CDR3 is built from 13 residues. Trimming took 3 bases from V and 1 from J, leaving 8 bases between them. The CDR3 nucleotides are TGCAGTGCTAGTATTTCCGGCACAGATACGCAGTATTTT. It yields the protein CSASISGTDTQYF.

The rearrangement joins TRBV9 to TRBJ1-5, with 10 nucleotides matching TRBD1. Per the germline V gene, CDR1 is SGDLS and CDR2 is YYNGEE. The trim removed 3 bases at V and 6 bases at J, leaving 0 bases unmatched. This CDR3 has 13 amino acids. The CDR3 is CASSGTGGQPQHF. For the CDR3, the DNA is TGTGCCAGCAGCGGGACAGGGGGTCAGCCCCAGCATTTT. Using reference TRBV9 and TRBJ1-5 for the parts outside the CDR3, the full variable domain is DSGVTQTPKHLITATGQRVTLRCSPRSGDLSVYWYQQSLDQGLQFLIQYYNGEERAKGNILERFSAQQFPDLHSELNLSSLELGDSALYFCASSGTGGQPQHFGDGTRLSIL.

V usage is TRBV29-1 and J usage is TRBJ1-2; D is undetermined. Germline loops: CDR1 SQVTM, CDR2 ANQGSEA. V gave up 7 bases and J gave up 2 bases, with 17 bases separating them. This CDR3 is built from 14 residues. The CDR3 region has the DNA TGCAGCGCCCTAATATCGGGGAAAAACTATGGCTACACCTTC. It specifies CSALISGKNYGYTF.

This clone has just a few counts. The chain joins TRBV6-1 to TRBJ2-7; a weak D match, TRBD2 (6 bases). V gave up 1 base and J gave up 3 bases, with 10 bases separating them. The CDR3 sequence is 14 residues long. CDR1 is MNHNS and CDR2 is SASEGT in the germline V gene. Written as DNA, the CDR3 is TGTGCCAGCAGTGAAGTAGGGCGGGGCTACGAGCAGTACTTC. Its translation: CASSEVGRGYEQYF.

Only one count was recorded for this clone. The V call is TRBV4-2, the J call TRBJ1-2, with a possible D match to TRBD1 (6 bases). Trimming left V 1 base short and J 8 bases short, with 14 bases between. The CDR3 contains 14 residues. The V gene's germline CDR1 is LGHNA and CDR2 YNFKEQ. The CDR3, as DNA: TGTGCCAGCAGCCAAGCTCGGGGCAGGGGAGGCTACACCTTC. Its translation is CASSQARGRGGYTF.

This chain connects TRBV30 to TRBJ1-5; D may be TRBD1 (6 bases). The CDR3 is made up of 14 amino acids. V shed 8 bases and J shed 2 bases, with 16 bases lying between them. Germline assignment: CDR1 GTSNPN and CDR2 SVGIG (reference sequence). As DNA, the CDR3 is TGTGCCCCGAGGGGGAGGGGGGGCAATCAGCCCCAGCATTTT. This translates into CAPRGRGGNQPQHF. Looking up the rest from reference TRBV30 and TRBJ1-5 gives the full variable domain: SQTIHQWPATLVQPVGSPLSLECTVEGTSNPNLYWYRQAAGRGLQLLFYSVGIGQISSEVPQNLSASRPQDRQFILSSKKLLLSDSGFYLCAPRGRGGNQPQHFGDGTRLSIL.